Listed here are 17 T cell receptor beta chains from one sample, sequenced in a study of cytomegalovirus exposure and HLA in healthy donors. Primers for the PCR totalled 60 Vbeta and 13 Jbeta. The repertoire was sequenced with immunoSEQ multiplex PCR; TCRdb's copy has only in-frame clones and lacks some. The sample lists over 200,000 clones; 77% were seen once. Specimen: PBMCs. These TCRs come from a woman in her sixties or seventies in good health and CMV-seropositive.

The gene calls are TRBV6-1 and TRBJ1-5; D is unresolved. V was pared by 8 bases and J by 1 base, with 9 bases between. The CDR3 spans 13 residues. Per germline, CDR1 MNHNS and CDR2 SASEGT. The CDR3 loop reads CASGQRSNQPQHF. The CDR3 DNA is TGTGCCAGCGGTCAGAGGAGCAATCAGCCCCAGCATTTT.

The chain carries TRBV15 and TRBJ1-6; the D gene is possibly TRBD1 (5 bases). The CDR3 is 13 amino acids. Germline lookup yields CDR1 LNHNV and CDR2 YYDKDF (reference sequence). V shed 0 bases and J shed 10 bases, with 7 bases lying between them. CDR3 sequence (DNA): TGTGCCACCAGCAGAGATAGGGGATCACCCCTCCACTTT. Its translation is CATSRDRGSPLHF.

V gene TRBV5-4 combines with J gene TRBJ2-6, with 8 bases that match TRBD2. Germline values: CDR1 SGHNT, CDR2 YYREEE (reference sequence). Germline trimming cut 5 bases from V and 0 bases from J; bases unmatched to any gene: 10. The CDR3 is made up of 18 amino acids. The DNA of the CDR3 is TGTGCCAGCAGGGGGGGCGGGGGGCCCTACTCTGGGGCCAACGTCCTGACTTTC. This sequence encodes CASRGGGGPYSGANVLTF.

CDR3 sequence reads: CASSEYQTTTNTGELFF. CDR3 DNA: TGTGCCAGCAGTGAATATCAAACTACAACGAACACCGGGGAGCTGTTTTTT. The rearrangement uses TRBV25-1 and TRBJ2-2; D is ambiguous. CDR1 and CDR2 (germline): MGHDK, SYGVNS. Trimming pared 0 bases from V and 0 bases from J, leaving 11 bases between. The CDR3 extends over 17 amino acids.

The chain couples TRBV2 to TRBJ1-4; weak D call: TRBD1 (6 bases). The CDR3 is 18 amino acids. V dropped 2 bases and J dropped 0 bases, with 16 bases sitting between them. The germline gives CDR1 SNHLY, CDR2 FYNNEI. The CDR3 loop reads CASSEPLPRTATNEKLFF. The CDR3 DNA follows: TGTGCCAGCAGTGAACCCCTCCCGCGGACAGCAACTAATGAAAAACTGTTTTTT.

The rearrangement joins TRBV11-2 to TRBJ1-3; 8 bases are a match to TRBD1. V gave up 5 bases and J gave up 0 bases; unmatched junction bases: 9. The CDR3 runs 17 residues. Germline CDR1 is SGHAT and CDR2 is FQNNGV. The CDR3 loop is CASSHYRGGISGNTIYF. DNA of the CDR3: TGTGCCAGCAGCCACTACAGGGGGGGAATCTCTGGAAACACCATATATTTT.

The J gene is TRBJ2-3, the V gene TRBV5-4, with TRBD2 identical over 15 bases. V shed 1 base, J shed 3 bases, and the junction held 6 bases outside the gene matches. Looked up from germline, CDR1 is SGHNT and CDR2 is YYREEE (reference sequence). CDR3 length: 18 residues. In nucleotides, the CDR3 is TGTGCCAGCAGCTTGCCCGGGACTAGCGGGGGGACAACAGATACGCAGTATTTT. It specifies CASSLPGTSGGTTDTQYF.

The chain employs TRBV7-9 and TRBJ2-2; no firm D call. CDR3 length: 15 residues. CDR1 and CDR2 from the germline V gene are SEHNR and FQNEAQ (reference sequence). V dropped 1 base and J dropped 3 bases, with 9 bases sitting between them. The CDR3 region is CASSLGVGDTGELFF. In DNA form, the CDR3 reads TGTGCCAGCAGCTTAGGAGTAGGAGACACCGGGGAGCTGTTTTTT.

The CDR3 DNA reads TGCAGCGTTGAAGATCTGACAGCCGATCCCACCTTC. Its translation: CSVEDLTADPTF. V gene TRBV29-1 combines with J gene TRBJ1-2; D may be TRBD1 (5 bases). Germline V lookup: CDR1 SQVTM, CDR2 ANQGSEA. V was cut by 0 bases and J by 13 bases, with 15 bases left in between. The CDR3 consists of 12 residues.

J is TRBJ2-7 and V is TRBV6-6; 10 bases line up with TRBD1. Per the germline V gene, CDR1 is MNHNY and CDR2 is SVGAGI (reference sequence). The CDR3 is made up of 15 amino acids. Trimming removed 4 bases from V and 2 bases from J; junction bases left unmatched: 5. This chain's CDR3 is CASSSRDRGAYEQYF. The CDR3 DNA sequence: TGTGCCAGCAGTTCCCGGGACAGGGGAGCCTACGAGCAGTACTTC.

This clone was observed once. V gene TRBV5-1 combines with J gene TRBJ2-3; 8 bases align to TRBD1. CDR1 and CDR2 (germline): SGHRS, YFSETQ. The CDR3 spans 16 residues. The trim removed 4 bases at V and 1 base at J, leaving 8 bases unmatched. CDR3 in amino acids: CASSLNPGQGTDTQYF. The CDR3, as DNA: TGCGCCAGCAGCCTTAACCCGGGACAGGGCACAGATACGCAGTATTTT.

The chain uses TRBV25-1 and TRBJ2-1, with 8 bases fitting TRBD2. CDR1 and CDR2 from the germline V gene are MGHDK and SYGVNS. With V trimmed by 0 bases and J by 0 bases, 4 bases remained unmatched. The CDR3 loop spans 17 amino acids. This CDR3 reads CASSEYKRGGSYNEQFF. The CDR3 DNA follows: TGTGCCAGCAGTGAATATAAACGGGGGGGCTCCTACAATGAGCAGTTCTTC. The variable domain in full, with the rest retrieved from reference TRBV25-1 and TRBJ2-1, is EADIYQTPRYLVIGTGKKITLECSQTMGHDKMYWYQQDPGMELHLIHYSYGVNSTEKGDLSSESTVSRIRTEHFPLTLESARPSHTSQYLCASSEYKRGGSYNEQFFGPGTRLTVL.

Note on this clone: Different DNA sequences within this sample yield the same CDR3. The CDR3 DNA sequence: TGTGCCAGCTCACCGGGACAGCCAAACACTGAAGCTTTCTTT. It translates to CASSPGQPNTEAFF. The V call is TRBV18, the J call TRBJ1-1, with 7 bases aligning to TRBD1. Germline V gene sequence: CDR1 KGHSH, CDR2 LQKENI. V lost 3 bases and J lost 2; bases outside the gene matches: 3. There are 14 residues in the CDR3.

This chain uses TRBV12-2 with TRBJ2-7; TRBD2 is the table's D call and was not checked against the DNA. TRBV12-2 is designated a pseudogene. The CDR3 runs to 13 residues. The CDR3 reads CASRLGGGCEQYF. In DNA form, the CDR3 reads TGTGCAAGTCGCTTAGGCGGGGGCTGCGAGCAGTACTTC.

V usage is TRBV4-2 and J usage is TRBJ2-7, with 7 bases lining up with TRBD1. The V segment lost 4 bases and the J segment 5 bases; nucleotides outside the gene matches: 8. CDR1 and CDR2 from the germline V gene are LGHNA and YNFKEQ. The CDR3 is 14 residues long. CDR3 protein: CASSRYGTDHEQYF. Written as DNA, the CDR3 is TGTGCCAGCAGCCGGTACGGGACAGACCACGAGCAGTACTTC.

This clone occurred a few times. V and J are TRBV5-8 and TRBJ2-3; TRBD2 agrees at 13 bases. This CDR3 spans 16 amino acids. Germline loops: CDR1 SGHTS, CDR2 YDEGEE. V trimming: 0 bases; J trimming: 3 bases; junction bases outside the gene matches: 1. The chain's CDR3 is CASSLGTSGGTDTQYF. CDR3 bases: TGTGCCAGCAGCTTGGGGACTAGCGGGGGAACAGATACGCAGTATTTT.

The rearrangement uses TRBV30 and TRBJ1-5, with D perhaps TRBD1 (5 bases). This CDR3 has 14 residues. Trimming cost V 4 bases and J 4 bases, with 14 bases left between them. Germline V gives CDR1 GTSNPN, CDR2 SVGIG (reference sequence). As DNA, the CDR3 is TGTGCCTGGAATGAAAGGGGCGGAAATCAGCCCCAGCATTTT. Amino acid sequence: CAWNERGGNQPQHF.